The 28 T cell receptor beta chains listed next were all sequenced from one sample in a study of cytomegalovirus exposure and HLA in healthy donors. Vbeta (60) and Jbeta (13) primers were used in the PCR. TCRdb keeps only in-frame clones here, not all; method: immunoSEQ multiplex PCR. The sample includes about 180,000 clones, approximately 88% of them seen just once. The specimen sequenced was PBMCs. These receptors were obtained from a man aged 30 to 39 in good health and CMV-seronegative.

The chain uses TRBV5-1 and TRBJ2-7; 12 positions agree with TRBD2. CDR3 length: 15 residues. J was trimmed by 2 bases and V by 4 bases; bases with no gene match: 4. Per the germline V gene, CDR1 is SGHRS and CDR2 is YFSETQ. CDR3 in DNA: TGCGCCAGCAGCCCAGCTAGCGGGAGGGCCTACGAGCAGTACTTC. Translated, it gives CASSPASGRAYEQYF.

This chain connects TRBV7-3 to TRBJ2-1; D remains ambiguous. This CDR3 is built from 13 residues. Looked up from germline, CDR1 is SGHTA and CDR2 is FQGTGA. V lost 6 bases to trimming and J lost 8 bases, with 14 bases between them. The CDR3 DNA reads as TGTGCCAGCAGGGCATATCGTCAGGATGAGCAGTTCTTC. Translating it yields CASRAYRQDEQFF.

This chain joins TRBV19 and TRBJ1-2, with D perhaps matching TRBD1 (5 bases). Germline CDR1 and CDR2: LNHDA and SQIVND (reference sequence). V lost 6 bases and J lost 3, with 17 bases in between. This CDR3 has 15 amino acids. The CDR3 sequence: CASRREVTGDYGYTF. Written as DNA, the CDR3 is TGTGCCAGTAGAAGAGAAGTTACGGGGGACTATGGCTACACCTTC. Looking up the rest from reference TRBV19 and TRBJ1-2 gives the full variable domain: DGGITQSPKYLFRKEGQNVTLSCEQNLNHDAMYWYRQDPGQGLRLIYYSQIVNDFQKGDIAEGYSVSREKKESFPLTVTSAQKNPTAFYLCASRREVTGDYGYTFGSGTRLTVV.

This sequence joins TRBV5-6 and TRBJ2-2, with 16 bases that match TRBD2. Unmatched junction bases numbered 5, after V lost 5 bases and J lost 4 bases. CDR3 length equals 17 residues. The germline V gene encodes CDR1 SGHDT and CDR2 YYEEEE. The CDR3 protein is CASRPGLAGGLTGELFF. In nucleotides, the CDR3 is TGTGCCAGCAGGCCGGGACTAGCGGGGGGGCTCACCGGGGAGCTGTTTTTT.

The rearrangement links TRBV15 to TRBJ2-7, with D possibly matching TRBD2 (6 bases). Germline CDR1 LNHNV, CDR2 YYDKDF (reference sequence). This CDR3 contains 12 residues. Trimming took off 8 bases at V and 7 bases at J, with 15 bases between the two ends. Here the CDR3 DNA reads TGTGCCACCCAGCGGCGGGAATGGGAGCAGTACTTC. As protein: CATQRREWEQYF. Using reference TRBV15 and TRBJ2-7 for the parts outside the CDR3, the full variable domain is DAMVIQNPRYQVTQFGKPVTLSCSQTLNHNVMYWYQQKSSQAPKLLFHYYDKDFNNEADTPDNFQSRRPNTSFCFLDIRSPGLGDTAMYLCATQRREWEQYFGPGTRLTVT.

This chain links TRBV5-1 with TRBJ1-2; D gene unclear. The CDR3 loop spans 15 amino acids. Trimming took 5 bases from V and 3 from J, leaving 17 bases between them. CDR1 is SGHRS and CDR2 is YFSETQ in the germline V gene. DNA for the CDR3: TGCGCCAGCAGGCCAGAGATGGTTCGGGACTATGGCTACACCTTC. Protein product: CASRPEMVRDYGYTF.

CDR3 in amino acids: CASSPDRDTEAFF. The CDR3 coding sequence is TGTGCCAGCAGCCCTGACAGGGACACTGAAGCTTTCTTT. The V and J genes are TRBV5-4 and TRBJ1-1; the match to TRBD1 covers 7 bases. In germline, CDR1 is SGHNT, CDR2 YYREEE (reference sequence). With 4 bases clipped from V and 3 bases from J, the junction kept 3 bases outside the gene matches. This CDR3 region has 13 residues.

The CDR3 region is CASTSQGASPLHF. The CDR3 region has the DNA TGCGCCAGCACAAGTCAGGGCGCTTCACCCCTCCACTTT. This rearrangement joins TRBV10-2 to TRBJ1-6, with D possibly matching TRBD1 (5 bases). Trimming pared 7 bases from V and 9 bases from J, leaving 13 bases between. The V gene's germline CDR1 is WSHSY and CDR2 SAAADI. The CDR3 is 13 amino acids.

The chain employs TRBV9 and TRBJ1-1; 7 bases align to TRBD1. CDR1 and CDR2 (germline): SGDLS, YYNGEE. This CDR3 comprises 16 residues. Losses at the gene ends were 0 bases for V and 7 bases for J; bases not matched to a gene: 12. CDR3 loop: CASSVEEGASWGEAFF. The CDR3 nucleotides read TGTGCCAGCAGCGTAGAGGAGGGGGCCTCGTGGGGTGAAGCTTTCTTT.

The V call is TRBV11-3, the J call TRBJ2-7, with 11 positions matching TRBD2. CDR1 and CDR2 (germline): SGHNT, YENEEA. With 5 bases clipped from V and 4 bases from J, the junction kept 4 bases outside the gene matches. The CDR3 covers 14 residues. The chain's CDR3 is CASSTGTSGYEQYF. DNA for the CDR3: TGTGCCAGCAGCACTGGGACTAGCGGTTACGAGCAGTACTTC.

This clone has only one observation. One end of the junction does not line up with germline, which may come from a read error. This chain uses TRBV10-2 with TRBJ1-5; possibly TRBD1 for D (5 bases). Germline V gene data show CDR1 as WSHSY and CDR2 as SAAADI. The CDR3 is made up of 16 amino acids. The CDR3 loop is CASSDVTARVNQPRHF. CDR3 in DNA: TGCGCCAGCAGTGATGTGACAGCCCGGGTAAATCAGCCCCGGCATTTT.

V is TRBV7-9 and J is TRBJ2-3; 10 nucleotides line up with TRBD2. CDR3 size: 16 residues. Germline V gives CDR1 SEHNR, CDR2 FQNEAQ (reference sequence). Trimming at V came to 0 bases and at J to 0 bases, leaving 0 bases not matched to a gene. CDR3 amino acids: CASSLATSGSTDTQYF. CDR3 bases: TGTGCCAGCAGCTTAGCGACTAGCGGGAGCACAGATACGCAGTATTTT. The full variable domain, its missing parts supplied by reference TRBV7-9 and TRBJ2-3, is DTGVSQNPRHKITKRGQNVTFRCDPISEHNRLYWYRQTLGQGPEFLTYFQNEAQLEKSRLLSDRFSAERPKGSFSTLEIQRTEQGDSAMYLCASSLATSGSTDTQYFGPGTRLTVL.

This clone appeared once. The chain uses TRBV27 and TRBJ2-3; D is ambiguous. Trimming removed 0 bases from V and 6 bases from J, with 10 bases in between. Germline V gene lookup returns CDR1 MNHEY and CDR2 SMNVEV (reference sequence). This CDR3 has 14 amino acids. The CDR3 loop reads CASSLSQYRDTQYF. The CDR3 DNA reads as TGTGCCAGCAGTTTATCGCAGTATCGTGATACGCAGTATTTT.

This rearrangement joins TRBV18 to TRBJ2-3, with 7 bases lining up with TRBD2. Germline CDR1 is KGHSH and CDR2 is LQKENI. The CDR3 has 16 amino acids. Germline trimming cut 0 bases from V and 4 bases from J; bases unmatched to any gene: 7. CDR3 coding DNA: TGTGCCAGCTCACCACCGGGAGGGAATCCGTCAGATACGCAGTATTTT. Its protein is CASSPPGGNPSDTQYF.

The chain joins TRBV18 to TRBJ1-1; 7 positions agree with TRBD1. Germline values: CDR1 KGHSH, CDR2 LQKENI. After removal of 8 bases from V and 3 bases from J, the junction contained 3 bases not matched to a gene. The CDR3 contains 12 residues. CDR3 amino acids: CASLQGDTEAFF. The DNA for the CDR3 is TGTGCCAGCCTTCAGGGGGACACTGAAGCTTTCTTT.

The rearrangement links TRBV9 to TRBJ2-1; TRBD1 aligns across 7 bases. Germline CDR1 reads SGDLS; CDR2 reads YYNGEE. V was pared by 2 bases and J by 6 bases, with 11 bases of the junction left unmatched. CDR3 length: 16 residues. CDR3 sequence: CASSVRTGPWGNEQFF. The CDR3 nucleotides read TGTGCCAGCAGCGTTCGGACAGGCCCTTGGGGCAATGAGCAGTTCTTC.

J is TRBJ2-2 and V is TRBV6-5; D gene uncertain. Germline lookup yields CDR1 MNHEY and CDR2 SVGAGI. CDR3 length equals 14 residues. Trimming stripped 4 bases from V and 3 bases from J, with 9 bases between. The CDR3 DNA reads as TGTGCCAGCAGTTTCTCACACGACACCGGGGAGCTGTTTTTT. Its translation: CASSFSHDTGELFF.

This clone was seen a single time. The V and J genes are TRBV20-1 and TRBJ2-1; D unresolved. Trimming removed 6 bases at V and 9 bases at J, with 9 bases between. Germline loops: CDR1 DFQATT, CDR2 SNEGSKA (reference sequence). The CDR3 totals 10 residues. The CDR3, as DNA: TGCAGTGCCACGACGGGTGAGCAGTTCTTC. It yields the protein CSATTGEQFF.

The chain uses TRBV11-2 and TRBJ2-2; 9 positions match TRBD2. Germline CDR1 reads SGHAT; CDR2 reads FQNNGV. Trimming cost V 0 bases and J 6 bases; bases outside gene matches: 8. This CDR3 has 17 amino acids. The CDR3 here is CASSLEGIAGAAGELFF. CDR3 coding DNA: TGTGCCAGCAGCTTAGAGGGGATAGCGGGGGCTGCCGGGGAGCTGTTTTTT.

This clone is a singleton in its sample. CDR3 protein: CASNRDRGRNQPQHF. CDR3 DNA sequence: TGTGCCAGCAACAGGGACAGGGGAAGGAATCAGCCCCAGCATTTT. The chain carries TRBV2 and TRBJ1-5; TRBD1 aligns across 10 bases. The germline V gene has CDR1 SNHLY and CDR2 FYNNEI. The CDR3 is 15 residues long. Losses at the gene ends were 7 bases for V and 4 bases for J; bases not matched to a gene: 7. The full variable domain, in which reference TRBV2 and TRBJ1-5 provide the parts outside the CDR3, is EPEVTQTPSHQVTQMGQEVILRCVPISNHLYFYWYRQILGQKVEFLVSFYNNEISEKSEIFDDQFSVERPDGSNFTLKIRSTKLEDSAMYFCASNRDRGRNQPQHFGDGTRLSIL.

This chain links TRBV18 with TRBJ2-3; 8 positions agree with TRBD1. CDR3 length: 15 amino acids. Trimming at V came to 6 bases and at J to 2 bases, leaving 7 bases not matched to a gene. Germline-derived CDR1 and CDR2 are KGHSH and LQKENI. CDR3 nucleotide sequence: TGTGCCAGCTCGCCCGGACAGGGAGTCACAGATACGCAGTATTTT. Its translation: CASSPGQGVTDTQYF.

The rearrangement links TRBV5-6 to TRBJ2-7; possible D gene TRBD1, 6 bases. In germline, CDR1 is SGHDT, CDR2 YYEEEE. The CDR3 totals 15 residues. Trimming took off 0 bases at V and 0 bases at J, with 10 bases between the two ends. The CDR3 protein is CASSLGAGVSYEQYF. CDR3 coding DNA: TGTGCCAGCAGCTTGGGGGCAGGGGTCTCCTACGAGCAGTACTTC.

V gene TRBV2 combines with J gene TRBJ2-7; 10 bases are a match to TRBD1. The CDR3 is made up of 13 amino acids. CDR1 and CDR2 from the germline V gene are SNHLY and FYNNEI. With V trimmed by 6 bases and J by 3 bases, 2 bases remained unmatched. CDR3 bases: TGTGCCAGCAGGGGGACAGGGGACTACGAGCAGTACTTC. Translating it yields CASRGTGDYEQYF.

V and J are TRBV10-3 and TRBJ1-1, with 7 bases fitting TRBD1. Germline CDR1 ENHRY, CDR2 SYGVKD. This CDR3 contains 17 residues. V gave up 2 bases and J gave up 2 bases; unmatched junction bases: 11. CDR3 protein: CAISEGGTVPPNTEAFF. CDR3 coding DNA: TGTGCCATCAGTGAGGGGGGGACAGTTCCGCCCAACACTGAAGCTTTCTTT.

This rearrangement joins TRBV5-4 to TRBJ1-2, with TRBD1 identical over 7 bases. Germline assignment: CDR1 SGHNT and CDR2 YYREEE (reference sequence). V shed 10 bases and J 8 bases; nucleotides not matched to a gene: 11. The CDR3 loop spans 12 amino acids. CDR3 region: CAGGNRGFGYTF. The CDR3 DNA sequence: TGTGCCGGCGGAAACAGGGGCTTCGGCTACACCTTC.

The CDR3 spells CASKYRGMNTEAFF. In DNA form, the CDR3 reads TGTGCCAGCAAGTACAGGGGAATGAACACTGAAGCTTTCTTT. The gene calls are TRBV6-5 and TRBJ1-1, with 7 bases that match TRBD1. V lost 7 bases to trimming and J lost 0 bases; unmatched junction nucleotides: 5. Germline CDR1 MNHEY, CDR2 SVGAGI. The CDR3 is made up of 14 amino acids.

The chain has TRBV2 and TRBJ2-2; TRBD2 matches 8 bases. V trimming: 7 bases; J trimming: 8 bases; junction bases outside the gene matches: 6. CDR1 and CDR2 from the germline V gene are SNHLY and FYNNEI. The CDR3 has 13 amino acids. CDR3 loop: CASTAIAGGELFF. The CDR3 bases are TGTGCCAGCACTGCGATAGCGGGGGGGGAGCTGTTTTTT.

The chain employs TRBV27 and TRBJ2-2; 8 bases map to TRBD1. The CDR3 has 16 amino acids. V gave up 6 bases and J gave up 4 bases; unmatched junction bases: 10. Per the germline V gene, CDR1 is MNHEY and CDR2 is SMNVEV (reference sequence). DNA for the CDR3: TGTGCCAGCAGCCCAATCGGACAGGGAATCACCGGGGAGCTGTTTTTT. Amino acids: CASSPIGQGITGELFF.